This T cell receptor beta chain was recovered during a study of cytomegalovirus exposure and HLA in healthy donors. General study results and limits: Several top significant clusters appeared, in a later analysis, to be linked to common viral pathogens. For most TCR beta V segments, an earlier analysis put the productive rate at about 87% or about 30% of the time. In a later analysis, compared with equally common non-associated chains, HLA-associated beta chains were more expanded. Most TCR sequences showed up rarely, but some public TCRs showed up in many donors.

CDR1 SGHNT and CDR2 YYREEE come from the germline V gene (reference sequence). This CDR3 contains 14 residues. V was clipped by 4 bases and J by 2 bases, with 12 bases between them. Primers: 60 Vbeta forward and 13 Jbeta reverse. Clones were sequenced by immunoSEQ multiplex PCR, and TCRdb holds only the in-frame ones, with some missing. The repertoire includes some 130,000 clones, around four fifths of them detected once, and 5.5% to 7.5% sits in the top ten. Points on this clone: Antigen: not known.

What was sequenced was PBMCs. J is TRBJ2-5 and V is TRBV5-4, with D possibly being TRBD1 (5 bases). The sequence derives from a woman between 40 and 50 years old in good health and CMV-seropositive. CDR3 sequence (DNA): TGTGCCAGCAGCCAGCTGTCAGGGCAAGAGACCCAGTACTTC. This sequence encodes CASSQLSGQETQYF.